This T cell receptor (beta chain) was recovered during a study of vaccination and CD4 T cells after COVID-19 (dated by TCRdb to the early 2020s). For the study in its entirety: In the convalescent cohort there were six males and four females, among whom were two Hispanic individuals, seven Caucasians, two Asians and one multiracial person. Post-vaccine blood samples were obtained a median of approximately 74 days after the second vaccine dose, with a range of roughly 14 to 241 days. Memory CD4+ T cell crossreactivity between SARS-CoV-2 and common cold coronavirus spike proteins was assessed at the TCR clonotype level in an earlier paper using these donors. The cultures were stimulated with overlapping spike peptide pools from SARS-CoV-2 and from the common cold coronaviruses HCoV-NL63, HCoV-OC43 and HCoV-229E. Post-COVID blood samples from convalescent patients were collected a median of about 110 days after diagnosis, with a range of 35 to 161 days. Each participant got two doses of either the Pfizer-BioNTech BNT162b2 vaccine (n=8) or the Moderna mRNA-1273 vaccine (n=2). In fewer than 12 COVID-19 convalescent patients and a handful of infection-naive healthy vaccine recipients, researchers compared the spike-specific CD4+ TCR repertoire from before mRNA vaccination with the repertoire from after. As controls, cultures received a CEFX viral epitope pool (the positive control), an HIV-1 Nef peptide pool (the negative control), or no peptide at all.

The paper's findings and limits, for the study overall: The number of convalescent patients in the study was relatively small, and the study did not examine early timepoints following natural infection. The median number of SARS-CoV-2-reactive clonotypes rose from 21 after infection to roughly 38 after vaccination, but the change was not significant. Nearly all vaccine-specific clones in convalescent patients (304 of 307) were mono-reactive for SARS-CoV-2 spike rather than cross-reactive with common cold coronaviruses. In convalescent patients, a median around 86% of post-vaccine SARS-CoV-2-reactive clones were detected only after vaccination, suggesting vaccine-specific priming.

Comments on this clonotype: Its antigen is currently not known. Within one base of it there is no much larger clone, and no base qualities were kept.

The sample's treatment or condition label, decoded: approximately nine-day PBMC culture with coronavirus spike peptide pools or control peptides (ViraFEST assay). CD4+ T cells from unexposed donors were collected before the COVID-19 pandemic (2011-2018). The ViraFEST assay, used in the study, expanded antigen-specific T cells with peptide pools and then identified the expanded clonotypes through TCR sequencing. PBMCs were cultured at about 2 million per well in IMDM supplemented with approximately 5.3% human AB serum and about 9.5 IU/ml IL-2, with roughly 10 ug/ml peptide pools added. On days 3 and 7, half of the culture medium was replaced with fresh IL-2-containing medium. After 10 days of culture, CD4+ T cells were isolated by negative selection using the EasySep CD4+ T cell isolation kit. Unexposed donor CD4+ T cells were tested for reactivity to SARS-CoV-2 S and N and four common cold coronavirus spike pools, as cell number allowed. PBMCs were separated from whole blood using Ficoll-Paque Plus gradient centrifugation and then either used fresh or cryopreserved at -140C. Triplicate wells were generally used for each culture condition. The leukapheresis product for the unexposed donors was obtained through commercial purchase.

The method was PCR. DNA from cultured CD4+ T cells was subjected to TCR sequencing with the Oncomine TCR Beta short-read assay at the Johns Hopkins FTIC core. The QIAamp micro DNA kit was used to extract genomic DNA from the cultured CD4+ T cells. Oncomine TCR Beta libraries from cultured CD4+ T cells were pooled using unique dual indexes and sequenced on an Illumina iSeq 100. The original pipeline was this. Non-productive sequences were filtered out, and CDR3s that did not start with C, did not end with F or W, or were shorter than 7 amino acids were discarded. The MANAFEST web application identified antigen-specific clonotypes by comparing peptide-stimulated wells against reference wells and other culture wells. An FDR below 0.05, an odds ratio above 5, and a productive frequency above 0.1% in at least two of three replicate wells were required for clones to be considered positive. Cross-reactive clonotypes were defined as significantly expanded in both SARS-CoV-2 spike wells and at least one common cold coronavirus spike condition. CDR3 homology was assessed with Levenshtein distances (stringdist) and unrooted phylogenetic trees (ape) in R version 3.6.1. TCRdb applied fastp at Q25 and MiXCR to the public reads, then kept only in-frame beta chains. Rows with one shared CDR3 protein collapse into an entry with the most common genes and DNA. The V and J calls here are based on TCRdb, not the publication. The sample contains around 6,400 distinct CDR3 sequences, around three fifths of them found a single time. About 25% of the sample is taken by the ten largest.

The sample comprised CD4+ T cells from blood, cultured in vitro. The receptor was derived from a human donor in good health.

The sequence in DNA is TGTGCCAGCAGCTCACATACAGGGAGCGGCTACACCTTC. The resulting protein is CASSSHTGSGYTF. The chain is assembled from TRBV11-2 and TRBJ1-2; the D gene is possibly TRBD1, with 6 bases matching. CDR1 SGHAT and CDR2 FQNNGV were looked up in the germline V gene. Including cysteine and phenylalanine, the CDR3 has 13 amino acids. Only the CDR3 region is kept as DNA, spanning 39 bases read in frame from base 1. V is shortened by 4 bases, J by 8 bases, and the region joining them spans 14 bases.